A selection of T cell receptor beta chains follows, all from one sample in a study of shared clonotypes between healthy human individuals. Measured with immunoSEQ multiplex PCR; TCRdb has only the in-frame clones, and not every one. Counted here are about 600,000 clones, around 97% occurring once; the ten biggest clones make up about 0.06%. The sequenced sample consisted of naive CD4+ T cells sorted from blood. These receptors were taken from a woman aged 30 to 39 in good health. Both conserved end residues are part of each CDR3. A D gene is named only where the DNA matches it firmly. The size field is filled for only some rows; it gives once, few, many or a size class.

TRBJ2-4,NA,TRBV6-5,NA,15,CASSYSSRVKNIQYF,TGTGCCAGCAGTTACTCGTCGAGGGTCAAAAACATTCAGTACTTC
TRBJ1-3,NA,TRBV7-9,once,15,CASSLPQGAGNTIYF,TGTGCCAGCAGCTTACCTCAGGGAGCTGGAAACACCATATATTTT
TRBJ1-3,NA,TRBV5-6,NA,16,CASSYRDTGSGNTIYF,TGTGCCAGCAGCTACCGGGACACCGGCTCTGGAAACACCATATATTTT
TRBJ2-1,NA,TRBV4-1,once,17,CASSQDTGNGLRNEQFF,TGCGCCAGCAGCCAGGATACAGGGAACGGCCTGAGGAATGAGCAGTTCTTC
TRBJ2-7,TRBD2,TRBV10-3,NA,15,CAISPGTSGGYEQYF,TGTGCCATCAGTCCTGGGACTAGCGGAGGCTACGAGCAGTACTTC
TRBJ2-1,NA,TRBV19,NA,12,CASSIREGQQFF,TGTGCCAGTAGCATCCGTGAGGGGCAGCAGTTCTTC
TRBJ2-3,TRBD2,TRBV27,NA,15,CASSRTSGFTDTQYF,TGTGCCAGCAGTCGGACTAGCGGATTCACAGATACGCAGTATTTT
TRBJ2-7,TRBD1,TRBV7-8,NA,13,CASSPGGPYEQYF,TGTGCCAGCAGCCCAGGGGGCCCCTACGAGCAGTACTTC
TRBJ1-2,NA,TRBV19,NA,18,CASSRKRRQGGYNYGYTF,TGTGCCAGTAGTAGAAAACGCCGTCAAGGGGGGTATAACTATGGCTACACCTTC
TRBJ2-1,NA,TRBV28,NA,16,CASSLWVSLLDNEQFF,TGTGCCAGCAGTTTATGGGTCAGCCTATTAGACAATGAGCAGTTCTTC
TRBJ2-5,NA,TRBV28,NA,14,CASTAGSVGETQYF,TGTGCCAGCACGGCGGGGTCAGTAGGGGAGACCCAGTACTTC
TRBJ2-3,NA,TRBV27,NA,11,CASTGWNTQYF,TGTGCCAGCACAGGGTGGAATACGCAGTATTTT
TRBJ2-7,NA,TRBV15,NA,16,CATSRDLGQIVYEQYF,TGTGCCACCAGCAGAGATTTAGGGCAGATAGTCTACGAGCAGTACTTC
TRBJ2-3,NA,TRBV28,NA,15,CASSLLGTVGDTQYF,TGTGCCAGCAGTTTATTAGGTACAGTTGGCGATACGCAGTATTTT
TRBJ1-1,NA,TRBV30,NA,11,CAWTGGAKAFF,TGTGCCTGGACGGGGGGGGCAAAAGCTTTCTTT
TRBJ2-2,TRBD1,TRBV10-2,NA,14,CASRAMGQGAELFF,TGCGCCAGCAGGGCAATGGGACAGGGGGCCGAGCTGTTTTTT
TRBJ2-4,TRBD2,TRBV28,NA,18,CASSFAAGGPGAKNIQYF,TGTGCCAGCAGTTTCGCAGCGGGAGGGCCGGGAGCCAAAAACATTCAGTACTTC
TRBJ2-7,TRBD2,TRBV4-1,NA,15,CASSLGTSGRYEQYF,TGCGCCAGCAGCCTTGGGACTAGCGGGAGGTACGAGCAGTACTTC
TRBJ2-7,NA,TRBV5-5,NA,13,CASSSGPPYEQYF,TGTGCCAGCAGCTCGGGACCGCCGTACGAGCAGTACTTC
TRBJ1-1,NA,TRBV18,NA,14,CASSPGLENTEAFF,TGTGCCAGCTCTCCAGGGTTGGAGAACACTGAAGCTTTCTTT
TRBJ2-2,NA,TRBV28,NA,15,CASVGGTDLTGELFF,TGTGCCAGCGTCGGGGGGACAGACCTCACCGGGGAGCTGTTTTTT
TRBJ2-3,TRBD1,TRBV2,NA,15,CASSEGQGSVDTQYF,TGTGCCAGCAGTGAGGGACAGGGATCCGTCGATACGCAGTATTTT
TRBJ1-3,NA,TRBV2,NA,14,CASRKQVSGNTIYF,TGTGCCAGCAGAAAACAGGTCTCTGGAAACACCATATATTTT
TRBJ2-1,TRBD2,TRBV9,NA,16,CASSEVTSGRNGEQFF,TGTGCCAGCAGCGAGGTGACTAGCGGGAGGAATGGTGAGCAGTTCTTC
TRBJ2-7,TRBD2,TRBV28,NA,14,CASRLSGEGYEQYF,TGTGCCAGCAGACTTAGCGGGGAGGGGTACGAGCAGTACTTC
TRBJ2-7,TRBD1,TRBV6-5,NA,15,CASSARQGIPGEQYF,TGTGCCAGCAGTGCGAGACAGGGCATCCCCGGCGAGCAGTACTTC
TRBJ2-1,TRBD1,TRBV5-4,NA,15,CASSLGAGGESEQFF,TGTGCCAGCAGCTTGGGGGCAGGGGGAGAATCTGAGCAGTTCTTC
TRBJ2-6,NA,TRBV29-1,NA,14,CSVGVDSGANVLTF,TGCAGCGTTGGGGTTGACTCTGGGGCCAACGTCCTGACTTTC
TRBJ1-3,TRBD1,TRBV2,NA,16,CASSRDRVFSGNTIYF,TGTGCCAGCAGTCGGGACAGGGTTTTCTCTGGAAACACCATATATTTT
TRBJ1-2,NA,TRBV4-1,few,11,CASSQERGYTF,TGCGCCAGCAGCCAAGAACGAGGCTACACCTTC
TRBJ1-3,TRBD1,TRBV2,NA,18,CASSTTGQGPSSGNTIYF,TGTGCCAGCAGTACCACCGGACAGGGCCCGAGCTCTGGAAACACCATATATTTT
TRBJ1-4,NA,TRBV25-1,NA,12,CASSVRLEKLFF,TGTGCCAGCAGTGTAAGGTTAGAAAAACTGTTTTTT
TRBJ2-3,NA,TRBV6-4,NA,16,CASSVLKRFFTDTQYF,TGTGCCAGCAGTGTGCTAAAGCGGTTTTTCACAGATACGCAGTATTTT
TRBJ2-3,TRBD1,TRBV19,NA,15,CASRKGQGRTDTQYF,TGTGCCAGTAGGAAAGGACAGGGCCGCACAGATACGCAGTATTTT
TRBJ1-2,TRBD1,TRBV19,NA,14,CASSSGQGEYGYTF,TGTGCCAGTAGCTCGGGACAGGGTGAATATGGCTACACCTTC
TRBJ2-7,TRBD1,TRBV7-9,NA,15,CASSDPPGQPYEQYF,TGTGCCAGCAGCGACCCCCCGGGACAGCCCTACGAGCAGTACTTC
TRBJ2-7,NA,TRBV4-1,NA,15,CASSQGTIGPSEQYF,TGCGCCAGCAGCCAAGGGACGATTGGGCCCTCCGAGCAGTACTTC
TRBJ1-6,TRBD1,TRBV2,NA,14,CASSWDRGNSPLHF,TGTGCCAGCAGTTGGGACAGGGGGAATTCACCCCTCCACTTT
TRBJ2-3,NA,TRBV4-1,NA,15,CASSQDETTTDTQYF,TGCGCCAGCAGCCAAGATGAAACCACCACAGATACGCAGTATTTT
TRBJ2-3,TRBD2,TRBV5-1,once,15,CASSLVAGVPDTQYF,TGCGCCAGCAGCTTGGTTGCGGGAGTGCCAGATACGCAGTATTTT
TRBJ2-1,TRBD1,TRBV5-4,NA,17,CASSFKTGTGFVDEQFF,TGTGCCAGCAGCTTTAAGACCGGGACAGGGTTTGTAGATGAGCAGTTCTTC
TRBJ2-7,NA,TRBV21-1,once,19,CASSLTGLAGDHNTYEQYF,TGTGCCAGCAGCCTCACGGGACTAGCGGGAGATCATAACACCTACGAGCAGTACTTC
TRBJ2-7,TRBD1,TRBV2,NA,17,CASIQGWTGVNSGEQYF,TGTGCCAGTATCCAAGGCTGGACAGGGGTGAATTCCGGCGAGCAGTACTTC
TRBJ2-1,NA,TRBV11-2,NA,15,CASSRVQGRNNEQFF,TGTGCCAGCAGCCGCGTACAGGGACGTAACAATGAGCAGTTCTTC
TRBJ1-1,NA,TRBV6-5,NA,13,CASSSTMNTEAFF,TGTGCCAGCAGTTCCACCATGAACACTGAAGCTTTCTTT
TRBJ2-3,TRBD1,TRBV23-1,NA,16,CASSKTGGRRFDTQYF,TGCGCCAGCAGTAAGACAGGGGGCAGAAGGTTTGATACGCAGTATTTT
TRBJ2-7,TRBD1,TRBV18,NA,17,CASSPRSGDRQGYEQYF,TGTGCCAGCTCACCCAGGTCCGGAGATAGACAGGGGTACGAGCAGTACTTC
TRBJ1-1,TRBD1,TRBV27,NA,17,CASSSRQGGRMNTEAFF,TGTGCCAGCAGTTCCCGACAGGGTGGAAGAATGAACACTGAAGCTTTCTTT
TRBJ1-1,NA,TRBV2,NA,13,CASSPQLNTEAFF,TGTGCCAGCAGTCCTCAGCTGAACACTGAAGCTTTCTTT
TRBJ2-5,TRBD1,TRBV13,NA,16,CASSLGDRGQGETQYF,TGTGCCAGCAGCTTAGGGGACAGGGGGCAGGGAGAGACCCAGTACTTC
TRBJ2-7,NA,TRBV28,NA,13,CASTGGASYEQYF,TGTGCCAGCACCGGGGGCGCCTCCTACGAGCAGTACTTC
TRBJ2-2,NA,TRBV4-1,NA,16,CASSQDSTVFPGELFF,TGCGCCAGCAGCCAAGATTCGACAGTTTTTCCCGGGGAGCTGTTTTTT
TRBJ2-7,TRBD2,TRBV6-5,NA,14,CASNKAGGPREQYF,TGTGCCAGCAATAAGGCGGGAGGCCCTCGAGAGCAGTACTTC
TRBJ1-1,TRBD1,TRBV27,NA,14,CASSFRQGSVEAFF,TGTGCCAGCAGCTTCAGACAGGGGAGCGTTGAAGCTTTCTTT
TRBJ1-2,TRBD1,TRBV19,NA,15,CASSSPDRGTYGYTF,TGTGCCAGTAGTTCGCCGGACAGGGGGACCTATGGCTACACCTTC
TRBJ2-7,TRBD2,TRBV6-5,NA,14,CASSSGLAGHEQYF,TGTGCCAGCAGTTCTGGACTAGCGGGACACGAGCAGTACTTC
TRBJ2-6,NA,TRBV27,NA,15,CASSWGVSGANVLTF,TGTGCCAGCAGCTGGGGGGTCTCTGGGGCCAACGTCCTGACTTTC
TRBJ1-2,NA,TRBV2,NA,14,CASSPWGAFGGYTF,TGTGCCAGCAGCCCCTGGGGGGCGTTTGGTGGCTACACCTTC